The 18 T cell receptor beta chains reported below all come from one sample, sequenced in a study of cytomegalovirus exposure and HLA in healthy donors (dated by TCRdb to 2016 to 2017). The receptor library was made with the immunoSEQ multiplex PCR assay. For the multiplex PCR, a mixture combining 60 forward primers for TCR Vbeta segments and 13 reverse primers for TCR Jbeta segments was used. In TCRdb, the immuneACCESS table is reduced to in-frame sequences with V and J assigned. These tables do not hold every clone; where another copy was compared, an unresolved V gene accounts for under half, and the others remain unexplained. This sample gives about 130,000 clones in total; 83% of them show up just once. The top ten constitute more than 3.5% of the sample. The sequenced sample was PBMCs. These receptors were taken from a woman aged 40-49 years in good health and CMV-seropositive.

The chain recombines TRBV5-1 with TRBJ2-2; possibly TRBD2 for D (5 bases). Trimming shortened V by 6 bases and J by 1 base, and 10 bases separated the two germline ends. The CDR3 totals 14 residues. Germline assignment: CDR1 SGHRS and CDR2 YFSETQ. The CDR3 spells CASTAGGNTGELFF. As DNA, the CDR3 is TGCGCCAGCACGGCGGGTGGGAACACCGGGGAGCTGTTTTTT.

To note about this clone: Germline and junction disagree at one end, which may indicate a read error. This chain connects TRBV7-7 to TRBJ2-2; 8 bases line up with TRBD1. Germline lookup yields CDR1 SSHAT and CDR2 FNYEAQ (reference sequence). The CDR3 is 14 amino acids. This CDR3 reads CASSVQGGTGELFF. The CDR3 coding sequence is TGTGCTAGCAGCGTACAGGGGGGCACCGGGGAGCTGTTTTTT.

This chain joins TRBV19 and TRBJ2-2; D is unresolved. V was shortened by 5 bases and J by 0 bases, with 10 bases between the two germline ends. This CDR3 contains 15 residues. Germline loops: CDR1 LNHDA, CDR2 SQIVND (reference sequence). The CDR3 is CASSATVANTGELFF. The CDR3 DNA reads TGTGCCAGTAGTGCCACAGTGGCGAACACCGGGGAGCTGTTTTTT.

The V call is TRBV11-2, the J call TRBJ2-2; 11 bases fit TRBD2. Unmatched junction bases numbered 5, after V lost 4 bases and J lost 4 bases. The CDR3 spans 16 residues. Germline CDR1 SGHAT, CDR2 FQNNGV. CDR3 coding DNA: TGTGCCAGCAGCTGGGTAGGACTAGCGGGCACCGGGGAGCTGTTTTTT. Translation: CASSWVGLAGTGELFF.

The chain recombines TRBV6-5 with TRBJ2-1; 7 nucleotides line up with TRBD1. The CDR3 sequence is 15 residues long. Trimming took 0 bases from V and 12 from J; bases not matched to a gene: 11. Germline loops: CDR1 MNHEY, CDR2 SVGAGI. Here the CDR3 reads CASSYSSTGPTGQFF. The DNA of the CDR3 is TGTGCCAGCAGTTACTCATCGACAGGGCCCACGGGGCAGTTCTTC.

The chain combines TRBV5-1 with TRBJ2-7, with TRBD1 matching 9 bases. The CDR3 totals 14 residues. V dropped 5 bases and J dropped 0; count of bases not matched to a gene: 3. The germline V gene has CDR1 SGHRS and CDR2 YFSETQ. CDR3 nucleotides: TGCGCCAGCAGGGGACAGGGAAGCTCCTACGAGCAGTACTTC. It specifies CASRGQGSSYEQYF.

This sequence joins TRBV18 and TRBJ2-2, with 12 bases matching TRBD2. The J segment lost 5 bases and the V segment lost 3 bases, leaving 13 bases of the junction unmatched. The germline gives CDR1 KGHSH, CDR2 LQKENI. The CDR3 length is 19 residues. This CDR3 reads CASSPDPGLAGVGTGELFF. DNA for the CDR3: TGTGCCAGCTCACCCGACCCGGGACTAGCGGGTGTCGGGACCGGGGAGCTGTTTTTT. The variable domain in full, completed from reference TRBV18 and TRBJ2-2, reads NAGVMQNPRHLVRRRGQEARLRCSPMKGHSHVYWYRQLPEEGLKFMVYLQKENIIDESGMPKERFSAEFPKEGPSILRIQQVVRGDSAAYFCASSPDPGLAGVGTGELFFGEGSRLTVL.

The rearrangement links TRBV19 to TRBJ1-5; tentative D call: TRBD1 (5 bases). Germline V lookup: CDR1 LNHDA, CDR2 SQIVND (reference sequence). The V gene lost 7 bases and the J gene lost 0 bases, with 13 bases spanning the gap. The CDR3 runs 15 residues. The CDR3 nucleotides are TGTGCCAGTACCCTGACAGACGATAGCAATCAGCCCCAGCATTTT. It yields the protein CASTLTDDSNQPQHF.

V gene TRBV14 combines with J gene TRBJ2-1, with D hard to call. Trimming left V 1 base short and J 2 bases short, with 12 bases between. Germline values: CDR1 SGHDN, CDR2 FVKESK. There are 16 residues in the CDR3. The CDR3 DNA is TGTGCCAGCAGCCAAGTTTCTACGGTTACCTACAATGAGCAGTTCTTC. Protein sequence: CASSQVSTVTYNEQFF. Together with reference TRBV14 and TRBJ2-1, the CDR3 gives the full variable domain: EAGVTQFPSHSVIEKGQTVTLRCDPISGHDNLYWYRRVMGKEIKFLLHFVKESKQDESGMPNNRFLAERTGGTYSTLKVQPAELEDSGVYFCASSQVSTVTYNEQFFGPGTRLTVL.

In DNA form, the CDR3 reads TGCGCCAGCAGCCAAGATCTAGCGGGAGGCACAGATACGCAGTATTTT. This translates into CASSQDLAGGTDTQYF. The chain is built from TRBV4-1 and TRBJ2-3, with 10 bases identical to TRBD2. CDR1 is MGHRA, CDR2 YSYEKL, per germline. V trimming: 0 bases; J trimming: 1 base; junction bases outside the gene matches: 1. The CDR3 has 16 amino acids.

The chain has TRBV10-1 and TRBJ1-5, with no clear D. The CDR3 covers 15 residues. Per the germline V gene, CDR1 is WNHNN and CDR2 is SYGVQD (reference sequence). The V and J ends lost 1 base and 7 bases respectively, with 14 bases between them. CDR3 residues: CASSEWRGDWQPQHF. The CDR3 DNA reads TGCGCCAGCAGTGAGTGGCGGGGAGATTGGCAGCCCCAGCATTTT.

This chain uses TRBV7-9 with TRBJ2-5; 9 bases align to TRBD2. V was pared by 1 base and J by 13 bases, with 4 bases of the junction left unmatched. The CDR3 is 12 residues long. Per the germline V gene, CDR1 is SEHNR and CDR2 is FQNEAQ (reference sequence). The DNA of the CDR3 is TGTGCCAGCAGCTTAGGACTAGCGGAGGCGTACTTC. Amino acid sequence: CASSLGLAEAYF. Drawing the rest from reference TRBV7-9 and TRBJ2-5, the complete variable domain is DTGVSQNPRHKITKRGQNVTFRCDPISEHNRLYWYRQTLGQGPEFLTYFQNEAQLEKSRLLSDRFSAERPKGSFSTLEIQRTEQGDSAMYLCASSLGLAEAYFGPGTRLLVL.

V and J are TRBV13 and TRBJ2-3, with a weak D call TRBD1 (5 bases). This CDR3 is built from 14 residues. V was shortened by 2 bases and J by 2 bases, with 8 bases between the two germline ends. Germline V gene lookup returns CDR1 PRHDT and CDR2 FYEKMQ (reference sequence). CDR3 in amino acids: CASSLRQLTDTQYF. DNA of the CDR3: TGTGCCAGCAGCTTAAGACAGCTCACAGATACGCAGTATTTT.

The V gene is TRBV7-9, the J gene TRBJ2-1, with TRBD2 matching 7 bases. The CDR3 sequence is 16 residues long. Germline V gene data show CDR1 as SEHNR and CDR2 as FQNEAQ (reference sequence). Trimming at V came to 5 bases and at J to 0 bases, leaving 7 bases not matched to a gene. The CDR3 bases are TGTGCCAGCAGCCCCCGCAGCGGGAACTCCTACAATGAGCAGTTCTTC. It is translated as CASSPRSGNSYNEQFF. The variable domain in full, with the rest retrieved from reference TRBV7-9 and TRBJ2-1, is DTGVSQNPRHKITKRGQNVTFRCDPISEHNRLYWYRQTLGQGPEFLTYFQNEAQLEKSRLLSDRFSAERPKGSFSTLEIQRTEQGDSAMYLCASSPRSGNSYNEQFFGPGTRLTVL.

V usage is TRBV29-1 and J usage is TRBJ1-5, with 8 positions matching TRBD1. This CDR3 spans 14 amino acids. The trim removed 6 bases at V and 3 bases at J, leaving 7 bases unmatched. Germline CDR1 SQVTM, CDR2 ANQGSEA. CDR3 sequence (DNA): TGCAGCGTCGGAACAGGGGGTCTCAATCAGCCCCAGCATTTT. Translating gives CSVGTGGLNQPQHF. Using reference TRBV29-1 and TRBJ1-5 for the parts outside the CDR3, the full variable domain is SAVISQKPSRDICQRGTSLTIQCQVDSQVTMMFWYRQQPGQSLTLIATANQGSEATYESGFVIDKFPISRPNLTFSTLTVSNMSPEDSSIYLCSVGTGGLNQPQHFGDGTRLSIL.

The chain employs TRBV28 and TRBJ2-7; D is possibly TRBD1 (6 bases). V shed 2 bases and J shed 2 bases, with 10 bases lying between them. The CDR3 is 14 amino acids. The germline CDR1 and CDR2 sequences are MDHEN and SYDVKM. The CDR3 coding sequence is TGTGCCAGCAGTTTAACAGGGATCACCTACGAGCAGTACTTC. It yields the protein CASSLTGITYEQYF.

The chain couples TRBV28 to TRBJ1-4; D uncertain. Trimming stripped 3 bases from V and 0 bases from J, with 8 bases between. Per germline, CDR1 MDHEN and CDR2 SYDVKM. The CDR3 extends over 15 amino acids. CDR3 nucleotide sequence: TGTGCCAGCAGTTTGGCGGGAGCAACTAATGAAAAACTGTTTTTT. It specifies CASSLAGATNEKLFF.

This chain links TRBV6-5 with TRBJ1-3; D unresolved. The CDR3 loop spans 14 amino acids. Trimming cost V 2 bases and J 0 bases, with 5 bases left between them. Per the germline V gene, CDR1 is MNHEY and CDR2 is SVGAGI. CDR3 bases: TGTGCCAGCAGTTACGCGGCCTCTGGAAACACCATATATTTT. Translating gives CASSYAASGNTIYF.